This TCR beta chain is drawn from a study of blood T cell repertoires in COVID-19. Study summary: COVID-19 samples, acute and convalescent, were from the United States, Italy and Spain. From T cells, B-cell-depleted T cells, or PBMCs came the material, which was cDNA or gDNA.

Per the original methods: Amplification from reference gene primers served as the basis for estimated nucleated cell counts. Generated by immunoSEQ multiplex PCR, the TCRdb table keeps only in-frame clones and is missing some. The DNA was the basis for D and trimming; V, J and clone size are from that table. The sample includes about 80,000 clones, about 73% of them seen just once. Germline V gives CDR1 MNHEY, CDR2 SVGAGI. The CDR3 is 13 residues long. V lost 6 bases and J 10 bases, leaving 13 bases between the germline ends. This TCR was recovered from a man between 60 and 75 years old with COVID-19, enrolled during active disease. Input material: peripheral blood. This chain uses TRBV6-5 with TRBJ1-6; possibly TRBD1 for D (6 bases). The DNA for the CDR3 is TGTGCCAGCAGCCGGGACACGGTCTCACCCCTCCACTTT. Residues: CASSRDTVSPLHF.